A single sample is the source of the 32 T cell receptor beta chains below, sequenced in a study of shared clonotypes between healthy human individuals. TCRdb's table, derived via immunoSEQ multiplex PCR, lists solely in-frame clones and lacks some. The sample has about 490,000 clones, roughly 80% seen once. Sequenced sample: PBMCs. Every receptor here comes from a woman aged 40 to 50 in good health. Some clones in this sample may be carry-over from other donors' samples.

This chain links TRBV5-6 with TRBJ2-2; D possibly corresponds to TRBD1 (8 bases). Between the trimmed V and J ends, which lost 0 bases and 4 bases, there was a span of 16 bases. This CDR3 has 17 residues. The V gene's germline CDR1 is SGHDT and CDR2 YYEEEE. This chain's CDR3 is CASSLVGGTGPTGELFF. In nucleotides, the CDR3 is TGTGCCAGCAGCTTGGTGGGGGGGACAGGCCCCACCGGGGAGCTGTTTTTT.

Turning to this clone: A read error may account for a junction end that differs from germline. V is TRBV7-7 and J is TRBJ2-5, with 8 positions matching TRBD2. Germline CDR1 reads SSHAT; CDR2 reads FNYEAQ (reference sequence). This CDR3 has 16 amino acids. DNA of the CDR3: TGTGCTAGCAGCTTAGGCGGGACTAGGATCCAAGAGACCCAGTACTTC. This encodes CASSLGGTRIQETQYF. The full variable domain, in which reference TRBV7-7 and TRBJ2-5 provide the parts outside the CDR3, is GAGVSQSPRYKVTKRGQDVTLRCDPISSHATLYWYQQALGQGPEFLTYFNYEAQPDKSGLPSDRFSAERPEGSISTLTIQRTEQRDSAMYRCASSLGGTRIQETQYFGPGTRLLVL.

The V call is TRBV4-1, the J call TRBJ2-2, with no clear D. The V end lost 1 base, the J end lost 3 bases, and 6 bases lay between the germline ends. Germline CDR1 MGHRA, CDR2 YSYEKL. This CDR3 region has 14 residues. The CDR3 DNA reads as TGCGCCAGCAGCCAAGTCTCTTACACCGGGGAGCTGTTTTTT. This sequence encodes CASSQVSYTGELFF.

As concerns this clone: One base separates it from a far larger clone, so it is likely a read error. The CDR3 does not end in the conserved phenylalanine or tryptophan, so this is likely a read error. The chain has TRBV10-1 and TRBJ1-1, with a possible D match to TRBD1 (6 bases). The CDR3 is 14 residues long. Trimming pared 5 bases from V and 6 bases from J, leaving 16 bases between. Germline loops: CDR1 WNHNN, CDR2 SYGVQD (reference sequence). CDR3 amino acids: CASSPTGGGAEAFS. The CDR3 region has the DNA TGCGCCAGCAGTCCGACAGGTGGGGGGGCTGAAGCTTTCTCT.

The V and J genes are TRBV6-1 and TRBJ2-7; perhaps TRBD1 as D (6 bases). There are 15 residues in the CDR3. CDR1 is MNHNS, CDR2 SASEGT, per germline. V was clipped by 7 bases and J by 1 base, with 17 bases between them. This CDR3 reads CASTSGESGSYEQYF. CDR3 nucleotide sequence: TGTGCCAGCACCTCAGGGGAAAGTGGGTCCTACGAGCAGTACTTC.

This rearrangement joins TRBV5-1 to TRBJ2-1; no clear D gene. The CDR3 covers 16 residues. Trimming took 0 bases from V and 0 from J, leaving 10 bases between them. Germline CDR1 and CDR2: SGHRS and YFSETQ. CDR3 residues: CASSLGPATSYNEQFF. CDR3 nucleotides: TGCGCCAGCAGCTTGGGTCCGGCGACCTCCTACAATGAGCAGTTCTTC.

The J gene is TRBJ1-2, the V gene TRBV2, with unresolved D. Trimming removed 6 bases from V and 0 bases from J, with 11 bases in between. This CDR3 is 14 amino acids long. Germline V lookup: CDR1 SNHLY, CDR2 FYNNEI. The CDR3 spells CASSHAVSNYGYTF. CDR3 sequence (DNA): TGTGCCAGCAGCCACGCCGTTTCTAACTATGGCTACACCTTC.

As concerns this clone: This sequence is one base from a far larger clone and is likely a read error. The V call is TRBV30, the J call TRBJ2-7, with D tentatively TRBD2 (5 bases). V lost 5 bases to trimming and J lost 5 bases, with 16 bases between them. This CDR3 spans 13 amino acids. Germline values: CDR1 GTSNPN, CDR2 SVGIG (reference sequence). The CDR3 reads CAWEGPFKDEQYF. The CDR3 DNA is TGTGCCTGGGAGGGTCCCTTTAAGGACGAGCAGTACTTC.

The V and J genes are TRBV28 and TRBJ1-4; D is ambiguous. Trimming stripped 2 bases from V and 8 bases from J, with 12 bases between. The germline V gene has CDR1 MDHEN and CDR2 SYDVKM. CDR3 length: 14 residues. The CDR3 protein is CASSLVGRWEKLFF. The DNA of the CDR3 is TGTGCCAGCAGTTTAGTTGGACGGTGGGAAAAACTGTTTTTT. Looking up the rest from reference TRBV28 and TRBJ1-4 gives the full variable domain: DVKVTQSSRYLVKRTGEKVFLECVQDMDHENMFWYRQDPGLGLRLIYFSYDVKMKEKGDIPEGYSVSREKKERFSLILESASTNQTSMYLCASSLVGRWEKLFFGSGTQLSVL.

The chain employs TRBV6-4 and TRBJ1-1; D gene unclear. V lost 8 bases to trimming and J lost 1 base, with 17 bases between them. The CDR3 has 15 amino acids. Germline CDR1 MRHNA, CDR2 SNTAGT. This CDR3 is CASAIVAGENTEAFF. The CDR3 nucleotides are TGTGCCAGCGCGATTGTGGCAGGAGAGAACACTGAAGCTTTCTTT.

In the case of this clone: This CDR3 is also generated by other DNA sequences in the sample. This chain links TRBV5-4 with TRBJ2-2; possible D gene TRBD1, 6 bases. CDR3 length equals 14 residues. The germline V gene encodes CDR1 SGHNT and CDR2 YYREEE (reference sequence). V lost 2 bases and J 2 bases, leaving 7 bases between the germline ends. The DNA for the CDR3 is TGTGCCAGCAGCTTAGGGGGAAACACCGGGGAGCTGTTTTTT. Translating it yields CASSLGGNTGELFF.

This chain uses TRBV6-6 with TRBJ1-1; D is ambiguous. The CDR3 has 14 residues. Per germline, CDR1 MNHNY and CDR2 SVGAGI (reference sequence). V lost 5 bases and J 5 bases, leaving 15 bases between the germline ends. The CDR3 is CASSPRTPRTEAFF. CDR3 DNA: TGTGCCAGCAGTCCTCGGACCCCCCGGACTGAAGCTTTCTTT.

This clone was counted a few times. This likely stems from a read error, as it lies one base from a far larger clone. This chain uses TRBV6-6 with TRBJ2-7; TRBD1 agrees at 7 bases. Germline CDR1 MNHNY, CDR2 SVGAGI (reference sequence). This CDR3 has 15 amino acids. V gave up 5 bases and J gave up 5 bases; unmatched junction bases: 12. CDR3 nucleotides: TGTGCCAGCAGTACCTACAGGGGTGGGTCCCACGAGCAGTACTTC. This sequence encodes CASSTYRGGSHEQYF.

V usage is TRBV30 and J usage is TRBJ2-2, with 8 bases identical to TRBD1. Germline values: CDR1 GTSNPN, CDR2 SVGIG (reference sequence). Losses at the gene ends were 3 bases for V and 1 base for J; bases not matched to a gene: 10. The CDR3 is 17 amino acids. The CDR3 DNA follows: TGTGCCTGGAGCATTCGTGTCGGGACAGGGAACACCGGGGAGCTGTTTTTT. Its protein product is CAWSIRVGTGNTGELFF.

The J gene is TRBJ1-2, the V gene TRBV7-2; no clear D. The CDR3 covers 14 residues. The V gene's germline CDR1 is SGHTA and CDR2 FQGNSA. The V end lost 2 bases, the J end lost 4 bases, and 11 bases lay between the germline ends. The CDR3 region has the DNA TGTGCCAGCAGCTTATTAGAGAAGAGCTATGGCTACACCTTC. Protein sequence: CASSLLEKSYGYTF.

V and J are TRBV7-3 and TRBJ2-2, with D unclear. Trimming stripped 0 bases from V and 5 bases from J, with 13 bases between. The CDR3 has 16 amino acids. Germline assignment: CDR1 SGHTA and CDR2 FQGTGA. The chain's CDR3 is CASSLTPSVKTGELFF. CDR3 coding DNA: TGTGCCAGCAGCTTAACTCCGTCGGTGAAGACCGGGGAGCTGTTTTTT. Complete variable domain (other parts from reference TRBV7-3 and TRBJ2-2): GAGVSQTPSNKVTEKGKYVELRCDPISGHTALYWYRQSLGQGPEFLIYFQGTGAADDSGLPNDRFFAVRPEGSVSTLKIQRTERGDSAVYLCASSLTPSVKTGELFFGEGSRLTVL.

This clone was picked up one time. This likely reflects a read error, since a far larger clone is one base away. The chain employs TRBV5-1 and TRBJ1-4; maybe TRBD1 (6 bases). Germline V gene lookup returns CDR1 SGHRS and CDR2 YFSETQ. This CDR3 has 16 residues. The CDR3 DNA sequence: TGCGCCAGCAGCTTGAGGACAGCAGCAACTAATGAAGAACTGTTTTTT. Protein product: CASSLRTAATNEELFF.

The chain is built from TRBV19 and TRBJ2-5; D is unclear. This CDR3 comprises 11 residues. The V end was cut by 9 bases, the J end by 1 base, with 6 bases between. Per the germline V gene, CDR1 is LNHDA and CDR2 is SQIVND (reference sequence). The CDR3 protein is CASQGQETQYF. In DNA form, the CDR3 reads TGTGCCAGCCAAGGCCAAGAGACCCAGTACTTC.

The V gene is TRBV5-1, the J gene TRBJ1-1, with D possibly being TRBD1 (5 bases). Germline V lookup: CDR1 SGHRS, CDR2 YFSETQ. Trimming took off 2 bases at V and 5 bases at J, with 13 bases between the two ends. CDR3 size: 14 residues. The chain's CDR3 is CASSFAGIGTEAFF. CDR3 DNA: TGCGCCAGCAGCTTCGCAGGGATCGGGACTGAAGCTTTCTTT.

The V call is TRBV5-1, the J call TRBJ2-2, with TRBD2 as a possible D gene (6 bases). The CDR3 totals 14 residues. Trimming removed 0 bases from V and 7 bases from J, with 10 bases in between. Germline loops: CDR1 SGHRS, CDR2 YFSETQ. CDR3 sequence: CASSLGLVIGELFF. DNA for the CDR3: TGCGCCAGCAGCTTGGGACTAGTAATCGGGGAGCTGTTTTTT.

The V gene is TRBV30, the J gene TRBJ2-1; 7 nucleotides agree with TRBD1. V dropped 3 bases and J dropped 8; count of bases not matched to a gene: 10. The CDR3 runs to 14 residues. Germline CDR1 and CDR2: GTSNPN and SVGIG (reference sequence). CDR3 region: CAWSKGQSVDEQFF. In DNA, the CDR3 is TGTGCCTGGAGCAAGGGACAGTCGGTCGATGAGCAGTTCTTC.

Concerning this clone itself: This likely stems from a read error, as it lies one base from a far larger clone. This chain uses TRBV25-1 with TRBJ1-2; a weak D match, TRBD1 (5 bases). Germline V gives CDR1 MGHDK, CDR2 SYGVNS. The CDR3 is made up of 13 amino acids. Deletions cut 9 bases from V and 6 bases from J, with 17 bases between. The CDR3 is CARRGGPADGYTF. CDR3 bases: TGTGCCAGAAGGGGCGGTCCAGCGGATGGCTACACCTTC.

The chain links TRBV7-9 to TRBJ2-7, with a weak D call TRBD1 (5 bases). V was clipped by 5 bases and J by 1 base, with 12 bases between them. Germline lookup yields CDR1 SEHNR and CDR2 FQNEAQ (reference sequence). The CDR3 runs to 14 residues. CDR3 sequence: CASSAGLGSYEQYF. DNA for the CDR3: TGTGCCAGCAGCGCAGGGTTAGGGTCCTACGAGCAGTACTTC.

In this sample, this clone turned up many times. The chain joins TRBV6-5 to TRBJ2-4; 8 bases are a match to TRBD1. The V gene's germline CDR1 is MNHEY and CDR2 SVGAGI. J lost 7 bases, V lost 2 bases, and 4 bases had no gene match. CDR3 length: 14 residues. Here the CDR3 reads CASSYGRTGNIQYF. CDR3 nucleotides: TGTGCCAGCAGTTACGGACGGACAGGGAACATTCAGTACTTC.

V gene TRBV6-5 combines with J gene TRBJ1-5; D remains unclear. Germline V gives CDR1 MNHEY, CDR2 SVGAGI. V was clipped by 7 bases and J by 3 bases, with 7 bases between them. There are 12 residues in the CDR3. The CDR3 bases are TGTGCCAGCAATGGTTTCAATCAGCCCCAGCATTTT. Protein sequence: CASNGFNQPQHF.

V usage is TRBV19 and J usage is TRBJ2-5; D may be TRBD1 or TRBD2 (6 bases each). The length of the CDR3 is 16 residues. Germline V gene lookup returns CDR1 LNHDA and CDR2 SQIVND (reference sequence). V lost 6 bases and J 7 bases, leaving 24 bases between the germline ends. The CDR3 coding sequence is TGTGCCAGTAGCCCCCGGGGACAACCACTGGAGGGGACCCAGTACTTC. Protein product: CASSPRGQPLEGTQYF.

The chain links TRBV27 to TRBJ2-1; D might be TRBD1 (6 bases). V gave up 2 bases and J gave up 8 bases, with 16 bases separating them. The CDR3 is 15 residues long. Per germline, CDR1 MNHEY and CDR2 SMNVEV (reference sequence). CDR3: CASSLRPQGHHEQFF. CDR3 nucleotides: TGTGCCAGCAGTTTAAGGCCACAGGGTCATCATGAGCAGTTCTTC.

J is TRBJ2-1 and V is TRBV5-6, with 11 bases identical to TRBD2. Trimming took 2 bases from V and 6 from J; bases not matched to a gene: 10. Per germline, CDR1 SGHDT and CDR2 YYEEEE. The CDR3 totals 17 residues. The DNA of the CDR3 is TGTGCCAGCAGCTTCGCTGCTACTAGCGGGGGTGGCAATGAGCAGTTCTTC. Protein: CASSFAATSGGGNEQFF.

J is TRBJ2-1 and V is TRBV5-1; D not certain. This CDR3 has 11 amino acids. In germline, CDR1 is SGHRS, CDR2 YFSETQ. Trimming removed 5 bases from V and 10 bases from J, with 10 bases in between. The CDR3 protein is CASSENEEQFF. CDR3 in DNA: TGCGCCAGCAGTGAAAATGAGGAGCAGTTCTTC.

The chain joins TRBV2 to TRBJ1-4; no reliable D call. There are 13 residues in the CDR3. Germline CDR1 SNHLY, CDR2 FYNNEI. Trimming stripped 3 bases from V and 9 bases from J, with 11 bases between. The CDR3 bases are TGTGCCAGCAGTGAGGGCCCATATCAAAAACTGTTTTTT. Amino acids: CASSEGPYQKLFF.

On this clone itself: The germline gene is not matched at one end of the junction; a read error may be the cause. Distinct nucleotide sequences in the sample also encode this CDR3. The genes are TRBV2 and TRBJ1-2, with D possibly being TRBD1 (5 bases). CDR3 size: 8 residues. Germline CDR1 and CDR2: SNHLY and FYNNEI. This chain's CDR3 is CASRDEAF. In DNA form, the CDR3 reads TGCGCCAGTAGGGACGAGGCCTTC.

This chain uses TRBV7-2 with TRBJ2-7; 8 positions agree with TRBD2. Germline trimming cut 5 bases from V and 0 bases from J; bases unmatched to any gene: 6. CDR1 and CDR2 (germline): SGHTA, FQGNSA. CDR3 length: 15 residues. The DNA of the CDR3 is TGTGCCAGCAGCCTCCAAGCGGGAGACTCCTACGAGCAGTACTTC. Its translation: CASSLQAGDSYEQYF. Full variable domain (missing parts from reference TRBV7-2 and TRBJ2-7): GAGVSQSPSNKVTEKGKDVELRCDPISGHTALYWYRQSLGQGLEFLIYFQGNSAPDKSGLPSDRFSAERTGGSVSTLTIQRTQQEDSAVYLCASSLQAGDSYEQYFGPGTRLTVT.